This T cell receptor beta chain was observed in a study of blood T cell repertoires in COVID-19. Across the study: Some COVID-19 samples were acute and others convalescent; all came from the United States, Italy and Spain.

TCRdb's copy holds only in-frame clones and misses some; the assay was immunoSEQ multiplex PCR. The sample records about 130,000 clones, approximately 80% being singletons. V was clipped by 0 bases and J by 0 bases, with 6 bases between them. The CDR3 covers 15 residues. Germline V gives CDR1 LGHNA, CDR2 YNFKEQ. The V gene is TRBV4-2, the J gene TRBJ1-3; D ambiguous. Sequenced sample: peripheral blood. This sequence originates from a man in his forties or fifties with active or convalescent COVID-19. In DNA, the CDR3 is TGTGCCAGCAGCCAAGAAGCCGGCTCTGGAAACACCATATATTTT. As protein: CASSQEAGSGNTIYF.